Sequencing of this TCR beta chain was carried out in a study of T cell repertoires in cytomegalovirus infection. Study-wide context: Selected CMV epitopes included recently identified HLA-C-restricted ones as well as well-studied HLA-B-restricted ones.

CDR1 and CDR2 (germline): SGHVS, FQNEAQ. Trimming shortened V by 1 base and J by 7 bases, and 11 bases separated the two germline ends. The CDR3 has 14 amino acids. TCRdb fed the reads into MiXCR, producing one record per CDR3 protein. The sample has 35,000 or so distinct CDR3 sequences; less than 60% are singletons. Study-wide results and caveats: It was HLA-C-restricted CMV-specific TCR beta clonotypes that dominated the response ex vivo.

Turning to this clonotype: What it recognizes is unknown.

This chain connects TRBV7-8 to TRBJ2-1; no clear D gene. This receptor was taken from a human donor in good health (CMV status not recorded). Some clones in this sample may be carry-over from other donors' samples. This sample comprised CD8+ T cells from cultured PBMCs, obtained from culture after CMV antigen stimulation. CDR3 sequence: CASSLGVAVNEQFF. DNA for the CDR3: TGTGCCAGCAGCTTAGGTGTGGCTGTGAATGAGCAGTTCTTC. Combining the CDR3 with reference TRBV7-8 and TRBJ2-1 gives the whole variable domain GAGVSQSPRYKVAKRGQDVALRCDPISGHVSLFWYQQALGQGPEFLTYFQNEAQLDKSGLPSDRFFAERPEGSVSTLKIQRTQQEDSAVYLCASSLGVAVNEQFFGPGTRLTVL.